This TCR beta chain was identified in a study of blood T cell repertoires in COVID-19. Those enrolled, adults aged roughly 18 to 90 years, came from some 23 US areas. Donors were grouped by their self-reported clinical history. CDR1 and CDR2 from the germline V gene are ENHRY and SYGVKD. The length of the CDR3 is 13 residues. J lost 2 bases, V lost 8 bases, and 4 bases had no gene match. Method: immunoSEQ multiplex PCR; TCRdb's copy keeps in-frame clones and lacks some. The sample records under 250,000 clones, roughly 83% being singletons. The sequence was collected from a woman in her thirties or forties with acute COVID-19. The chain recombines TRBV10-3 with TRBJ2-7, with TRBD1 matching over 9 bases. Sequencing was performed on PBMCs or T cells enriched from blood (not recorded which). CDR3 DNA sequence: TGTGCCATCTCGGACAGGGGAACCTACGAGCAGTACTTC. Translated: CAISDRGTYEQYF.